The clone carrying this T cell receptor (beta chain) occurred a few times. V lost 4 bases, J lost 2 bases, and 15 bases lay in between. The CDR3 has 15 amino acids. Germline V gene lookup returns CDR1 DFQATT and CDR2 SNEGSKA (reference sequence). The data belong to a study of T-cell reconstitution after alpha-beta-depleted transplantation in children. Unique molecular identifiers were incorporated during preparation of the TCRbeta library. MiXCR, run by TCRdb on the PCR reads, gives a single entry per CDR3 protein. The table includes roughly 340,000 distinct CDR3 sequences, about a sixth detected once.

This chain links TRBV20-1 with TRBJ2-4; no reliable D call. This clonotype was obtained from a male patient aged 2 to 9 who had a stem cell transplant for acute lymphoblastic leukemia, so the T cells may come from the graft donor. This specimen was PBMCs, mostly from graft donor cells, taken 360 days after TCRalphabeta/CD19-depleted stem cell transplant. For the CDR3, the DNA is TGCAGTGCTAATGGCGGTCTTGGACCCAAAAACATTCAGTACTTC. The encoded protein is CSANGGLGPKNIQYF.